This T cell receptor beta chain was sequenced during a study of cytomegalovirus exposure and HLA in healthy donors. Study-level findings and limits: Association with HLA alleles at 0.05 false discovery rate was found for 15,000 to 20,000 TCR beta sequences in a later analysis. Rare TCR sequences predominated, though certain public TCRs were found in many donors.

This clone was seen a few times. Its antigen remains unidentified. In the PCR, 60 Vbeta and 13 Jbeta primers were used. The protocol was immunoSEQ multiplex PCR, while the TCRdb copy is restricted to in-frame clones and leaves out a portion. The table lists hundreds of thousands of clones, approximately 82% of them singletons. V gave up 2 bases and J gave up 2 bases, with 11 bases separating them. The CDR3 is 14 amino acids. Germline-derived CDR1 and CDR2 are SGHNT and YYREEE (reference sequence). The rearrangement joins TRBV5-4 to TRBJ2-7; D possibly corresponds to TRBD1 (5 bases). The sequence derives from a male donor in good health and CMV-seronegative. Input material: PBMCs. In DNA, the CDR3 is TGTGCCAGCAGCTTAACAGGCTCCGCCTACGAGCAGTACTTC. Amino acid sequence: CASSLTGSAYEQYF.